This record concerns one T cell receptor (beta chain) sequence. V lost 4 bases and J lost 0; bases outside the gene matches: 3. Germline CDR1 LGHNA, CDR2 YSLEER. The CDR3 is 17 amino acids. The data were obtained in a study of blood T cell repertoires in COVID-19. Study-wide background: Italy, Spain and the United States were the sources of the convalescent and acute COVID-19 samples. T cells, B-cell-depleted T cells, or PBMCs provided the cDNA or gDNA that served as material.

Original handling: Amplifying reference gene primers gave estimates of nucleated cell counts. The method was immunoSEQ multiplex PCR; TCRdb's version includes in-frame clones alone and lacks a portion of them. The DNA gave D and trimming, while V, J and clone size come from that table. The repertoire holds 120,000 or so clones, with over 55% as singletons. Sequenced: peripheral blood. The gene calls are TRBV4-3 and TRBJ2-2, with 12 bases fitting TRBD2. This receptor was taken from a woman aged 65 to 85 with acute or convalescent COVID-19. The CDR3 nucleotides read TGCGCCAGCAGCCTCCGACTAGCGGGAGCGAACACCGGGGAGCTGTTTTTT. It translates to CASSLRLAGANTGELFF.